One and the same sample provided the 28 T cell receptor beta chains below, sequenced in a study of cytomegalovirus exposure and HLA in healthy donors. It was with 60 Vbeta and 13 Jbeta primers that the PCR ran. Data came from immunoSEQ multiplex PCR; TCRdb stores just in-frame clones and leaves some out. The data show 100,000 to 150,000 clones, approximately 75% seen once. The sequenced material came from PBMCs. Source of these receptors: a woman in her forties or fifties in good health and CMV-seronegative.

The chain uses TRBV14 and TRBJ1-1; no clear D. The V end was cut by 1 base, the J end by 5 bases, with 8 bases between. This CDR3 has 13 amino acids. CDR1 and CDR2 (germline): SGHDN, FVKESK. The CDR3 sequence: CASSQARVTEAFF. CDR3 coding DNA: TGTGCCAGCAGCCAAGCCCGGGTAACTGAAGCTTTCTTT. Using reference TRBV14 and TRBJ1-1 for the parts outside the CDR3, the full variable domain is EAGVTQFPSHSVIEKGQTVTLRCDPISGHDNLYWYRRVMGKEIKFLLHFVKESKQDESGMPNNRFLAERTGGTYSTLKVQPAELEDSGVYFCASSQARVTEAFFGQGTRLTVV.

CDR3 sequence: CASQIKIIDSGYTF. Written as DNA, the CDR3 is TGTGCCAGCCAAATAAAGATTATAGACAGCGGCTACACCTTC. This chain links TRBV5-6 with TRBJ1-2; TRBD1 might be the D (5 bases). CDR3 size: 14 residues. Germline V lookup: CDR1 SGHDT, CDR2 YYEEEE. Between the trimmed V and J ends, which lost 7 bases and 8 bases, there was a span of 21 bases.

This sequence joins TRBV7-2 and TRBJ2-1, with 10 bases matching TRBD2. The germline gives CDR1 SGHTA, CDR2 FQGNSA. The CDR3 sequence is 19 residues long. J gave up 0 bases and V 5 bases, and 13 bases lay outside the gene matches. CDR3 loop: CASSPRGLAGASSYNEQFF. The DNA of the CDR3 is TGTGCCAGCAGCCCCCGGGGGCTAGCGGGAGCCAGCTCCTACAATGAGCAGTTCTTC.

This clone was seen a handful of times. The CDR3 nucleotides read TGTGCCAGCAGTTACACGGGTCGGGACTACGAGCAGTACTTC. Translated, it gives CASSYTGRDYEQYF. The chain has TRBV27 and TRBJ2-7, with D possibly being TRBD2 (5 bases). This CDR3 spans 14 amino acids. In germline, CDR1 is MNHEY, CDR2 SMNVEV (reference sequence). The V gene lost 4 bases and the J gene lost 3 bases, with 13 bases spanning the gap.

V and J are TRBV29-1 and TRBJ2-1; 7 nucleotides match TRBD1. V lost 6 bases to trimming and J lost 2 bases; unmatched junction nucleotides: 7. The CDR3 spans 14 residues. CDR1 SQVTM and CDR2 ANQGSEA come from the germline V gene. Here the CDR3 DNA reads TGCAGCGTAGACGGGACAGAGACCTACAATGAGCAGTTCTTC. This translates into CSVDGTETYNEQFF.

This clone was seen a single time. The rearrangement links TRBV28 to TRBJ1-2; D gene unclear. Germline CDR1 and CDR2: MDHEN and SYDVKM. V was shortened by 8 bases and J by 6 bases, with 10 bases between the two germline ends. This CDR3 is built from 11 residues. The CDR3 DNA reads TGTGCCAGCCATCACGCGCATGGCTACACCTTC. Translating it yields CASHHAHGYTF.

The genes are TRBV27 and TRBJ1-2; D uncertain. The CDR3 runs to 18 residues. The germline V and J ends were trimmed by 3 bases and 1 base, with 21 bases remaining between them. CDR1 MNHEY and CDR2 SMNVEV come from the germline V gene (reference sequence). CDR3 nucleotide sequence: TGTGCCAGCAGTTTGTCTAGGCCACTTCCATCGGTTAACTATGGCTACACCTTC. It encodes CASSLSRPLPSVNYGYTF.

This rearrangement joins TRBV7-6 to TRBJ2-3, with D uncertain. V lost 5 bases and J lost 2, with 8 bases in between. This CDR3 is built from 13 residues. Germline V CDR1 and CDR2: SGHVS, FNYEAQ. CDR3 loop: CASSPPSTDTQYF. CDR3 nucleotides: TGTGCCAGCAGCCCCCCATCCACAGATACGCAGTATTTT.

The rearrangement joins TRBV30 to TRBJ1-2; unclear D gene. The CDR3 spans 14 residues. Germline loops: CDR1 GTSNPN, CDR2 SVGIG (reference sequence). Trimming removed 0 bases at V and 6 bases at J, with 14 bases between. CDR3 in amino acids: CAWSVPGFPDGYTF. In DNA, the CDR3 is TGTGCCTGGAGTGTACCGGGGTTCCCAGATGGCTACACCTTC. Using reference TRBV30 and TRBJ1-2 for the parts outside the CDR3, the full variable domain is SQTIHQWPATLVQPVGSPLSLECTVEGTSNPNLYWYRQAAGRGLQLLFYSVGIGQISSEVPQNLSASRPQDRQFILSSKKLLLSDSGFYLCAWSVPGFPDGYTFGSGTRLTVV.

Turning to this clone: The junction departs from germline at one end; a sequencing error may be responsible. The genes are TRBV7-9 and TRBJ2-7, with D unresolved. CDR3 length: 13 amino acids. CDR1 and CDR2 from the germline V gene are SEHNR and FQNEAQ (reference sequence). The DNA of the CDR3 is TGTTCCAGCAGCCCTACTTCAACCTACGAGCAGTACTTC. Translation: CSSSPTSTYEQYF.

This sequence joins TRBV7-9 and TRBJ1-1, with 8 bases that match TRBD1. This CDR3 is 14 amino acids long. Germline values: CDR1 SEHNR, CDR2 FQNEAQ (reference sequence). V shed 3 bases, J shed 4 bases, and the junction held 4 bases outside the gene matches. As DNA, the CDR3 is TGTGCCAGCAGCTTCGACAGGGGCCTCACTGAAGCTTTCTTT. Amino acid sequence: CASSFDRGLTEAFF.

The chain couples TRBV2 to TRBJ2-5; TRBD2 is a possible D gene (6 bases). The CDR3 covers 13 residues. The germline gives CDR1 SNHLY, CDR2 FYNNEI. Trimming took off 8 bases at V and 4 bases at J, with 14 bases between the two ends. CDR3 DNA: TGTGCCAGCCTCGGAGGGGCGGGAGAGACCCAGTACTTC. It codes for CASLGGAGETQYF. The full variable domain, its missing parts supplied by reference TRBV2 and TRBJ2-5, is EPEVTQTPSHQVTQMGQEVILRCVPISNHLYFYWYRQILGQKVEFLVSFYNNEISEKSEIFDDQFSVERPDGSNFTLKIRSTKLEDSAMYFCASLGGAGETQYFGPGTRLLVL.

The chain employs TRBV5-1 and TRBJ2-5, with TRBD2 matching 14 bases. Unmatched junction bases numbered 4, after V lost 4 bases and J lost 2 bases. In germline, CDR1 is SGHRS, CDR2 YFSETQ. CDR3 length: 16 residues. CDR3 in amino acids: CASSRGLAGEQETQYF. The CDR3 DNA follows: TGCGCCAGCAGCCGGGGACTAGCGGGAGAGCAAGAGACCCAGTACTTC.

V is TRBV7-9 and J is TRBJ2-2; 10 bases are shared with TRBD2. The CDR3 is 16 residues long. After removal of 3 bases from V and 6 bases from J, the junction contained 7 bases not matched to a gene. Germline-derived CDR1 and CDR2 are SEHNR and FQNEAQ (reference sequence). The CDR3 sequence is CASSFSSSGSAGELFF. The CDR3 nucleotides read TGTGCCAGCAGCTTCTCTTCTAGCGGGAGTGCCGGGGAGCTGTTTTTT.

The V call is TRBV19, the J call TRBJ1-2, with TRBD1 matching over 7 bases. Trimming took 0 bases from V and 3 from J; bases not matched to a gene: 4. This CDR3 region has 15 residues. Germline V lookup: CDR1 LNHDA, CDR2 SQIVND (reference sequence). The CDR3 DNA follows: TGTGCCAGTAGTATAGACTCCGGGACAGACTATGGCTACACCTTC. This translates into CASSIDSGTDYGYTF. Full variable domain (missing parts from reference TRBV19 and TRBJ1-2): DGGITQSPKYLFRKEGQNVTLSCEQNLNHDAMYWYRQDPGQGLRLIYYSQIVNDFQKGDIAEGYSVSREKKESFPLTVTSAQKNPTAFYLCASSIDSGTDYGYTFGSGTRLTVV.

The CDR3 DNA reads TGTGCCAGCAGTTTACGTGGGGCAACCGACTACGAGCAGTACTTC. It yields the protein CASSLRGATDYEQYF. V usage is TRBV27 and J usage is TRBJ2-7, with a possible D match to TRBD1 (5 bases). The germline CDR1 and CDR2 sequences are MNHEY and SMNVEV (reference sequence). Trimming removed 2 bases from V and 3 bases from J, with 14 bases in between. The CDR3 covers 15 residues.

The genes are TRBV7-2 and TRBJ1-1; maybe TRBD1 (6 bases). V was trimmed by 6 bases and J by 0 bases, leaving 11 bases between them. Germline assignment: CDR1 SGHTA and CDR2 FQGNSA. CDR3 length equals 14 residues. CDR3 DNA sequence: TGTGCCAGCAGTTATCAGGGGATGAACACTGAAGCTTTCTTT. Translated, it gives CASSYQGMNTEAFF.

The gene calls are TRBV28 and TRBJ2-1; 10 nucleotides align to TRBD2. Losses at the gene ends were 7 bases for V and 8 bases for J; bases not matched to a gene: 11. Germline V gene data show CDR1 as MDHEN and CDR2 as SYDVKM. The CDR3 covers 15 residues. The CDR3 bases are TGTGCCAGCACCCCCGGGCTAGCGGGAGTGTATGAGCAGTTCTTC. Its translation is CASTPGLAGVYEQFF.

V gene TRBV7-2 combines with J gene TRBJ1-1; 7 bases match TRBD1. Germline trimming cut 0 bases from V and 7 bases from J; bases unmatched to any gene: 5. Germline CDR1 SGHTA, CDR2 FQGNSA. This CDR3 comprises 14 residues. CDR3 bases: TGTGCCAGCAGCTTAGCGGGGACAGCGCTTGAAGCTTTCTTT. Translation gives CASSLAGTALEAFF. Full variable domain (outside the CDR3, taken from reference TRBV7-2 and TRBJ1-1): GAGVSQSPSNKVTEKGKDVELRCDPISGHTALYWYRQSLGQGLEFLIYFQGNSAPDKSGLPSDRFSAERTGGSVSTLTIQRTQQEDSAVYLCASSLAGTALEAFFGQGTRLTVV.

This rearrangement joins TRBV10-3 to TRBJ1-5; D gene uncertain. Germline V gives CDR1 ENHRY, CDR2 SYGVKD. CDR3 size: 13 residues. The V and J ends lost 4 bases and 7 bases respectively, with 11 bases between them. The CDR3 spells CAISALDGQPQHF. In DNA, the CDR3 is TGTGCCATCAGTGCCCTAGACGGGCAGCCCCAGCATTTT.

In its sample, this clone was seen once. The chain couples TRBV7-2 to TRBJ2-1; possibly TRBD1 for D (5 bases). Germline CDR1 SGHTA, CDR2 FQGNSA. With 8 bases removed from V and 8 bases from J, the gap between germline ends came to 16 bases. CDR3 size: 13 residues. DNA for the CDR3: TGTGCCAGCGGGGCCTCGGACGTCCATGAGCAGTTCTTC. Protein: CASGASDVHEQFF.

The chain employs TRBV28 and TRBJ1-1, with D tentatively TRBD1 (6 bases). CDR1 and CDR2 from the germline V gene are MDHEN and SYDVKM. The V end was cut by 7 bases, the J end by 4 bases, with 16 bases between. This CDR3 is built from 14 residues. The DNA for the CDR3 is TGTGCCAGCATTTGGGGGGGCGCTCCCACTGAAGCTTTCTTT. Protein product: CASIWGGAPTEAFF.

This clone was recorded a few times. The chain is built from TRBV7-2 and TRBJ1-1; 9 bases match TRBD1. Looked up from germline, CDR1 is SGHTA and CDR2 is FQGNSA. J gave up 11 bases and V 5 bases, and 12 bases lay outside the gene matches. The CDR3 extends over 14 amino acids. The CDR3 here is CASSPTVTGGAAFF. The CDR3 DNA reads as TGTGCCAGCAGCCCGACTGTGACAGGGGGGGCGGCTTTCTTT.

V usage is TRBV10-3 and J usage is TRBJ2-6; 7 bases fit TRBD2. Looked up from germline, CDR1 is ENHRY and CDR2 is SYGVKD. The CDR3 extends over 16 amino acids. V shed 2 bases, J shed 4 bases, and the junction held 5 bases outside the gene matches. CDR3 protein: CAISESGAPGANVLTF. The CDR3 DNA sequence: TGTGCCATCAGTGAGAGCGGGGCTCCCGGGGCCAACGTCCTGACTTTC.

J is TRBJ2-5 and V is TRBV5-1, with 12 bases matching TRBD2. The J call may be incorrect, as the DNA end agrees better with TRBJ2-7. Germline lookup yields CDR1 SGHRS and CDR2 YFSETQ. CDR3 length: 16 amino acids. The CDR3 DNA is TGCGCCAGCAGCTTGGATCTAGCGGGAGGGCCCGGCGAGCAGTACTTC. Translated, it gives CASSLDLAGGPGEQYF.

V and J are TRBV28 and TRBJ2-5; 10 bases fit TRBD1. The DNA end lines up better with TRBJ2-7; the J call may be wrong. Germline assignment: CDR1 MDHEN and CDR2 SYDVKM. CDR3 length: 15 residues. CDR3 residues: CASSAGQGISYEQYF. The CDR3 nucleotides are TGTGCCAGCAGTGCGGGACAGGGGATATCCTACGAGCAGTACTTC.

The sample holds one count of this clone. This chain uses TRBV29-1 with TRBJ2-1; D call uncertain. Germline CDR1 is SQVTM and CDR2 is ANQGSEA. V lost 3 bases to trimming and J lost 1 base, with 7 bases between them. CDR3 size: 13 residues. The CDR3 coding sequence is TGCAGCGTTGATGGTCAGTCCTACAATGAGCAGTTCTTC. The encoded protein is CSVDGQSYNEQFF.

This chain links TRBV7-2 with TRBJ2-1, with D possibly matching TRBD2 (5 bases). Germline V gene data show CDR1 as SGHTA and CDR2 as FQGNSA. This CDR3 is built from 16 residues. Trimming stripped 1 base from V and 8 bases from J, with 18 bases between. The CDR3: CASSLVRVGGTDEQFF. The DNA for the CDR3 is TGTGCCAGCAGCTTAGTGCGTGTTGGAGGTACTGATGAGCAGTTCTTC.